Here is one TCR beta chain with its context. Its antigen is unknown. The entry originates in a study of T-cell reconstitution after alpha-beta-depleted transplantation in children. Unique molecular identifiers were incorporated into the prepared TCRbeta library. TCRdb re-called the PCR reads through MiXCR, storing one row per CDR3 protein. The sample lists about a million distinct CDR3 sequences, under 30% seen once, with about 28% in the top ten. The germline V and J ends were trimmed by 3 bases and 6 bases, with 12 bases remaining between them. This CDR3 spans 12 amino acids. The germline gives CDR1 DFQATT, CDR2 SNEGSKA (reference sequence). Findings and caveats of the study: Alpha-beta T cells present about two months after transplant were reported to originate from several hundred expanded graft clones. After one year, T-cell counts and TCRbeta diversity mostly came from new T cells. Some patients owed their high day-60 TCRbeta diversity to surviving recipient T cells and thymic progenitors.

The chain recombines TRBV20-1 with TRBJ2-7; a weak D match, TRBD1 (5 bases). The sequenced sample was PBMCs, mostly from graft donor cells, obtained 360 days after TCRalphabeta/CD19-depleted stem cell transplant. The receptor was isolated from a boy under three years old who had a stem cell transplant for SCID, so the T cells may come from the graft donor. The CDR3 nucleotides read TGCAGTGCTAGGGACATGAACGCCGAGCAGTACTTC. Its translation: CSARDMNAEQYF.